What follows are 5 T cell receptor beta chains derived from one specimen sequenced in a study of graft-versus-host responses after intestinal transplantation. The repertoire was sequenced with immunoSEQ multiplex PCR; TCRdb's copy has only in-frame clones and lacks some. Of approximately 70,000 clones listed, about 90% are singletons. These receptors' targets are unknown. Here the sequenced sample was unstimulated CD8+ T cells sorted from spleen or lymph node cells, taken before intestinal transplant. These receptors were collected from a human donor who received an intestinal transplant.

The chain carries TRBV28 and TRBJ1-5; maybe TRBD1 (5 bases). V was pared by 1 base and J by 7 bases, with 26 bases between. Germline V gene data show CDR1 as MDHEN and CDR2 as SYDVKM. The CDR3 covers 19 residues. CDR3 in DNA: TGTGCCAGCAGTTTATTTATCCCCTTTGGGCCTTACAGGTTCCAGCCCCAGCATTTT. The encoded protein is CASSLFIPFGPYRFQPQHF. The entire variable domain, with the rest obtained from reference TRBV28 and TRBJ1-5, is as follows: DVKVTQSSRYLVKRTGEKVFLECVQDMDHENMFWYRQDPGLGLRLIYFSYDVKMKEKGDIPEGYSVSREKKERFSLILESASTNQTSMYLCASSLFIPFGPYRFQPQHFGDGTRLSIL.

This chain connects TRBV6-5 to TRBJ2-1, with D unclear. Trimming pared 8 bases from V and 1 base from J, leaving 9 bases between. The CDR3 is made up of 13 amino acids. Germline loops: CDR1 MNHEY, CDR2 SVGAGI. The CDR3 loop is CASQAASYNEQFF. CDR3 sequence (DNA): TGTGCCAGCCAGGCAGCATCCTACAATGAGCAGTTCTTC.

The chain is built from TRBV2 and TRBJ2-1; no clear D gene. Trimming removed 3 bases at V and 4 bases at J, with 13 bases between. This CDR3 region has 15 residues. Germline CDR1 is SNHLY and CDR2 is FYNNEI. In DNA form, the CDR3 reads TGTGCCAGCAGTGATAGCTCGGCTGGGTACAATGAGCAGTTCTTC. This encodes CASSDSSAGYNEQFF. The full variable domain, in which reference TRBV2 and TRBJ2-1 provide the parts outside the CDR3, is EPEVTQTPSHQVTQMGQEVILRCVPISNHLYFYWYRQILGQKVEFLVSFYNNEISEKSEIFDDQFSVERPDGSNFTLKIRSTKLEDSAMYFCASSDSSAGYNEQFFGPGTRLTVL.

The gene calls are TRBV7-9 and TRBJ1-1, with D unclear. V was cut by 4 bases and J by 4 bases, with 4 bases left in between. Germline V gene sequence: CDR1 SEHNR, CDR2 FQNEAQ (reference sequence). CDR3 length equals 11 residues. CDR3 nucleotides: TGTGCCAGCAGCTACACCACTGAAGCTTTCTTT. This translates into CASSYTTEAFF.

The chain links TRBV19 to TRBJ1-2, with D possibly being TRBD1 (5 bases). The CDR3 covers 13 residues. The V end lost 3 bases, the J end lost 4 bases, and 9 bases lay between the germline ends. Germline-derived CDR1 and CDR2 are LNHDA and SQIVND (reference sequence). As DNA, the CDR3 is TGTGCCAGTAGTATCAGGGCCTTCTATGGCTACACCTTC. It translates to CASSIRAFYGYTF.